This note documents a single TCR beta chain sequence. The data derive from a study of blood T cell repertoires in COVID-19. Sequencing was performed with immunoSEQ multiplex PCR; in TCRdb, only in-frame clones are kept and a portion is missing. The data contain roughly 250,000 clones, 85% to 90% of them singletons. V dropped 4 bases and J dropped 5 bases, with 11 bases sitting between them. This CDR3 has 13 amino acids. The germline V gene has CDR1 SGHAT and CDR2 FQNNGV. The chain links TRBV11-2 to TRBJ2-5; a possible D gene is TRBD2 (5 bases). This sequence was found in a woman aged 40 to 55 with acute or convalescent COVID-19. The specimen sequenced was peripheral blood. CDR3 DNA sequence: TGTGCCAGCAGCTGGAGAAGAGGGGAGACCCAGTACTTC. Translating gives CASSWRRGETQYF.